A selection of T cell receptor beta chains follows, all from one sample in a study of CD4 and CD8 cells across lung adenocarcinoma regions. Each CDR3 protein gets one entry after TCRdb re-called the PCR reads with MiXCR. This repertoire shows 25,000 to 30,000 distinct CDR3 sequences, about 50% found once; its top ten account for about half. The sequenced sample consisted of CD8+ T cells from the center of a lung tumor. These receptors all stem from a male donor with lung adenocarcinoma. The CD4 and CD8 labels of this study may be unreliable. The CDR3 runs from the conserved cysteine through the conserved F or W. The D gene is left open where the match is weak. Size tells how often a clone was seen (once, few, many) or the class of an expanded clone, and some rows leave it out.

J gene | clone size | V gene | D gene | CDR3 DNA | CDR3 protein
TRBJ2-3 | . | TRBV4-1 | . | TGCGCCAGCATCCAGGGGCGCGTGAGCACAGATATGCAGTATTTT | CASIQGRVSTDMQYF
TRBJ2-3 | . | TRBV7-2 | . | TGTGCCAGCAGCTCGGGGCTGTGCGGCAAAGATACGCAGTATTTC | CASSSGLCGKDTQYF
TRBJ2-7 | many | TRBV6-1 | TRBD2 | TGTGCCAGCAGTGAAGTGGCGGGAGACTACGAGCAGTACTTC | CASSEVAGDYEQYF
TRBJ2-3 | once | TRBV10-2 | . | TGCGCCAGCAGTGAGCCGGCTCTGCGACCCAAAGACACGCAGTATTTC | CASSEPALRPKDTQYF
TRBJ1-6 | . | TRBV4-1 | TRBD1 | TGCGCCAGCAGCCTTCGGACAGGGGAATTCGGGACCAATTCACCCCTCCACTTT | CASSLRTGEFGTNSPLHF
TRBJ2-1 | . | TRBV12-3/TRBV12-4 | . | TGTGCCAGCAGGCCGGGACCAAGAAACAATGAGCAGTTCTTC | CASRPGPRNNEQFF
TRBJ1-2 | few | TRBV7-9 | TRBD1 | TGTGCCAGCAGCTTAGGGACAGGGGGCGGCTACACCTTC | CASSLGTGGGYTF
TRBJ2-1 | many | TRBV7-9 | TRBD2 | TGTGCCAGCAGCTTATTAGCGGGAGGAGGTGAGCAGTTCTTC | CASSLLAGGGEQFF
TRBJ2-1 | . | TRBV7-2 | . | TGTGCCAGCAGCTTATCGGCGGGAAAGGTCTCCTACAATGAGCAGTTCTTC | CASSLSAGKVSYNEQFF
TRBJ2-1 | . | TRBV29-1 | . | TGCAGCGTTGAAGGCCCAAACAGGGAAGCCTACAATGAGCAGTTCTTC | CSVEGPNREAYNEQFF
TRBJ2-3 | many | TRBV6-4 | . | TGTGCCAGCACCGAGGGGCCTTACCGGACAGATACGCAGTATTTT | CASTEGPYRTDTQYF
TRBJ2-7 | . | TRBV10-3 | . | TGTGGGGGCCCAGGGCCAGATACGCAGTACTTC | CGGPGPDTQYF
TRBJ2-7 | . | TRBV12-3/TRBV12-4 | TRBD2 | TGTGCCAGCAGTCAGGGACTAGCGGGATACGAGCAGTACTTC | CASSQGLAGYEQYF
TRBJ2-3 | . | TRBV6-5 | TRBD1 | TGTGCCAGCAGTTATTTTCAAACAGGGGGAGAAGATACGCAGTATTTT | CASSYFQTGGEDTQYF
TRBJ2-5 | . | TRBV10-1 | . | TGCGCCAGTAGTGCGGACAGCCGAGGCCGAGCCCAAGAGACCCAGTACTTC | CASSADSRGRAQETQYF
TRBJ2-5 | few | TRBV7-3 | . | TGTGCCAGCAGCCCCACGCGGGGAGAGACCCAGTACTTC | CASSPTRGETQYF
TRBJ2-3 | once | TRBV6-1 | TRBD2 | TGTGCCAGTGGGGGGGGTGGCGGAGACCCAGAGACCCAGTACTTT | CASGGGGGDPETQYF
TRBJ2-3 | few | TRBV7-8 | . | TGTGCCAGCAGCCACCCTGGCAGGGGAGTCAATGAGCAGTTCTTT | CASSHPGRGVNEQFF
TRBJ2-4 | . | TRBV6-1 | TRBD2 | TGTGCCCGCGGCTCGGGGCGGGAGCCCAAAAATACGCAGTACTTC | CARGSGREPKNTQYF